This T cell receptor (beta chain) was recovered during a study of identical twins (dated by TCRdb to about 2016). In terms of the full investigation: The study deep-sequenced TCR alpha and beta repertoires from monozygotic twins, unrelated adults of various ages and cord blood to test whether fetal clonotypes persist. To rule out contamination, the twin experiments were replicated at different times with different library preparation protocols. Beyond this particular receptor, the publication reports: The excess sharing between twins in beta out-of-frame sequences was weaker because fewer shared sequences reduced the signal-to-noise ratio. Fewer insertions were carried by abundant cord blood beta clonotypes, a similar but weaker trend appeared in young adult naive repertoires, and no such trend appeared in memory repertoires. Compared with coincidental sharing between unrelated individuals, out-of-frame TCR alpha sequences shared between twins showed an excess of sequences with low generation probability. In monozygotic twins, out-of-frame TCR alpha sharing was systematically underestimated by recombination models, although the models agreed with sharing between unrelated individuals. Invariant T cells such as MAIT and iNKT could partly confound zero-insertion analyses, although diverse VJ usage argued against such confounding for most clonotypes. Because the same donors could not be followed over many years, the conclusions relied on cross-sectional statistical analysis.

The library came from 5' RACE. The sequencer was an Illumina HiSeq 2000. A universal primer binding site was added through template switching, and the final cDNA carried a unique molecular identifier so that TCR cDNA molecules could be counted accurately. Specific primers in the conserved constant-segment region were used to synthesize first-strand cDNA for TCR alpha and beta chains. To control for contamination, each cDNA library was double barcoded with a SMART-Mk sample barcode plus Illumina barcodes. TruSeq adapter sequences along with Illumina sample barcodes were introduced in two successive PCR steps. TCR alpha and beta cDNA libraries were sequenced on the Illumina HiSeq platform with custom primers. Concerning the study's data processing: MiGEC processed the raw reads to extract unique molecular identifiers, while MiXCR was used to determine the CDR3 positions. For each individual, recombination models were inferred using an EM algorithm with the repgenHMM and IGoR tools. The analysis of shared clonotypes was done with the tcR package in R, with sharing normalized by the product of cloneset sizes. Out-of-frame nonproductive sequences were analyzed to study raw recombination free of thymic and clonal selection effects. The raw public reads went through TCRdb reprocessing: fastp at Q25, MiXCR clone calling, in-frame beta chains kept. Each CDR3 protein gets just one entry, which takes the most common genes and DNA from the rows behind it. These V and J calls originate from TCRdb's pipeline instead of the authors' own analysis. The sample profile shows 1.5 million to 2 million distinct CDR3 sequences; 32% of them were found once. In total, the top ten clones hold approximately 0.25% of the sample.

Only healthy Caucasian donors were included. On this clonotype itself: Its binding antigen is unknown. The input lacks base qualities; no much larger clone sits a single base away.

The sequence came from a newborn girl in good health. Material: cord blood.

CDR3 protein: CASSAWTRSLNNEQFF. The DNA sequence reads TGTGCCAGCAGCGCCTGGACTAGGTCCCTCAACAATGAGCAGTTCTTC. The V and J segments used are TRBV11-1 and TRBJ2-1, with 7 central nucleotides matching TRBD2. The CDR3 contains 16 residues, cysteine and phenylalanine counted. Here the CDR3 DNA is all that survives: 48 bases in frame from base 1. Sequences SGHAT (CDR1) and FQDESV (CDR2) are obtained from the germline V gene (reference sequence). V is trimmed back by 5 bases and J by 5 bases, and the junction contains 12 bases that no gene match accounts for.